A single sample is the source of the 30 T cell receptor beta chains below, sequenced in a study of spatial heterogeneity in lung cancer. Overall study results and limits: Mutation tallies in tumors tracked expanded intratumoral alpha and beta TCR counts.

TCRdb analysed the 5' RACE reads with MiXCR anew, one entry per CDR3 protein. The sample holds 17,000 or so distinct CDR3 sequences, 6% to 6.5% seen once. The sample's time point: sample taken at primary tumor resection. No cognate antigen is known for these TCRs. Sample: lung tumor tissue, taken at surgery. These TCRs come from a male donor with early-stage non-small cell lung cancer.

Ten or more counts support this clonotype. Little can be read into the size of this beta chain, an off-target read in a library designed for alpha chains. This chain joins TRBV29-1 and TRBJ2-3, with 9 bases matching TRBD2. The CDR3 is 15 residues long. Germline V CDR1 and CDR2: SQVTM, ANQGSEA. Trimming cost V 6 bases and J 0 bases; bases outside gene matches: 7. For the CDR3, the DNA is TGCAGCGTCTCAAGACTAGCGGACAGCACAGATACGCAGTATTTT. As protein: CSVSRLADSTDTQYF.

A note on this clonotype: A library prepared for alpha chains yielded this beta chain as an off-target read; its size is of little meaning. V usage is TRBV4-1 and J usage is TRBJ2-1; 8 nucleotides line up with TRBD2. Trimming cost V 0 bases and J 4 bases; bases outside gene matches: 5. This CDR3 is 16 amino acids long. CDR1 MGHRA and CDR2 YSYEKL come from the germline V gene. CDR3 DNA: TGCGCCAGCAGCCAAGACATCCGGGAGGGATACAATGAGCAGTTCTTC. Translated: CASSQDIREGYNEQFF.

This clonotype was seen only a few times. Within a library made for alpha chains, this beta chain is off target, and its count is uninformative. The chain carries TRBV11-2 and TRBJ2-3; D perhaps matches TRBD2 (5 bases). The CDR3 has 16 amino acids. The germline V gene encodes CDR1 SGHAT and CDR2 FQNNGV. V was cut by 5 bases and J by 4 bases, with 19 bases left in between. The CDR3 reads CASSAQRAGLPDTQYF. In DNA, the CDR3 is TGTGCCAGCAGCGCCCAGAGGGCCGGGTTACCAGATACGCAGTATTTT.

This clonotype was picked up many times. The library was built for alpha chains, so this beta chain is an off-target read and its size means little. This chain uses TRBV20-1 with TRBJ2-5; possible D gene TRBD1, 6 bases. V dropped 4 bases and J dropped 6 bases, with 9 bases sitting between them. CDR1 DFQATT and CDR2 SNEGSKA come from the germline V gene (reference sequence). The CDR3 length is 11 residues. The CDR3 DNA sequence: TGCAGTGCTAACAGGGAAAAGACCCAGTACTTC. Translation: CSANREKTQYF.

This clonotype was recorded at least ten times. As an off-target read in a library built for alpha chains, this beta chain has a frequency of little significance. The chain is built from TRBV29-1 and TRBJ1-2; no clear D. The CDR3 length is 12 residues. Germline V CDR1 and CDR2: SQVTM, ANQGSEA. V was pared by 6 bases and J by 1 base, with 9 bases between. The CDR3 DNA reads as TGCAGCGTGATGGACGGTAACTATGGCTACACCTTC. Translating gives CSVMDGNYGYTF.

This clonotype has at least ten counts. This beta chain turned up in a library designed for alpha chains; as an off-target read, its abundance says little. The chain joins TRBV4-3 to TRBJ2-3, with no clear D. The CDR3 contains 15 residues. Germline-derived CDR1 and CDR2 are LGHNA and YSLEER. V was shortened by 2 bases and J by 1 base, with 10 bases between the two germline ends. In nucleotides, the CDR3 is TGCGCCAGCAGCCAAACGGTCGAGCGCACAGATACGCAGTATTTT. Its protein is CASSQTVERTDTQYF.

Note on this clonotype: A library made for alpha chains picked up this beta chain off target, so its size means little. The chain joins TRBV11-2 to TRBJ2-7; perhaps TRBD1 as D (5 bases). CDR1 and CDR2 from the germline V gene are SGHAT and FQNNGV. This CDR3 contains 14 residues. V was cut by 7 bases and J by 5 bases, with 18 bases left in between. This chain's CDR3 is CASTIGWQGDEQYF. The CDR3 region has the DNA TGTGCCAGCACTATAGGTTGGCAGGGCGACGAGCAGTACTTC. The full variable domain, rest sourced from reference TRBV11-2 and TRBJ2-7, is EAGVAQSPRYKIIEKRQSVAFWCNPISGHATLYWYQQILGQGPKLLIQFQNNGVVDDSQLPKDRFSAERLKGVDSTLKIQPAKLEDSAVYLCASTIGWQGDEQYFGPGTRLTVT.

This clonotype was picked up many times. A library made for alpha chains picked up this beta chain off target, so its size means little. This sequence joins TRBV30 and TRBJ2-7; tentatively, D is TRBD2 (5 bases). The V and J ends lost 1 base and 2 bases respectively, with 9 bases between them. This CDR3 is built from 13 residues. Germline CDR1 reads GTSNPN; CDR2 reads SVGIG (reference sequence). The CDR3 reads CAWSGGAAYEQYF. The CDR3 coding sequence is TGTGCCTGGAGTGGGGGAGCGGCCTACGAGCAGTACTTC.

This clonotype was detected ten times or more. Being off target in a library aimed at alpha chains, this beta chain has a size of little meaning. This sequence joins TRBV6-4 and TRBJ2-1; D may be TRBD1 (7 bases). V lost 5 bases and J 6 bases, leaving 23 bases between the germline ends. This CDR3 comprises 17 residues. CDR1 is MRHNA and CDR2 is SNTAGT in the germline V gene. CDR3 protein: CASSPSVEGAAFNEQFF. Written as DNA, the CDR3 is TGTGCCAGCAGTCCATCCGTGGAGGGGGCGGCCTTCAATGAGCAGTTCTTC.

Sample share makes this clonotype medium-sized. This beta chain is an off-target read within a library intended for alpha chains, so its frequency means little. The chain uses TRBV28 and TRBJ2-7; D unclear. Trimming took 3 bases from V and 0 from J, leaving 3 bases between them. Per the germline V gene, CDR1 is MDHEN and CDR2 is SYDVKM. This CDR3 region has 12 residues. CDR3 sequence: CASSFSSYEQYF. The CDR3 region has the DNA TGTGCCAGCAGTTTCTCCTCCTACGAGCAGTACTTC.

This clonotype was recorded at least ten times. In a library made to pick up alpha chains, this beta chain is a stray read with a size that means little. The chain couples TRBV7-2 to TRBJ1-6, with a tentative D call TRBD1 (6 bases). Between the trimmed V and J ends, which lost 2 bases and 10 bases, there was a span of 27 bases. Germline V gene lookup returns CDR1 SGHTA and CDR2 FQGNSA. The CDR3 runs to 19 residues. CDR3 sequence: CASSLLHPDRIVPSSPLHF. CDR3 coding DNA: TGTGCCAGCAGCTTACTACATCCCGACAGGATCGTCCCTAGCTCACCCCTCCACTTT.

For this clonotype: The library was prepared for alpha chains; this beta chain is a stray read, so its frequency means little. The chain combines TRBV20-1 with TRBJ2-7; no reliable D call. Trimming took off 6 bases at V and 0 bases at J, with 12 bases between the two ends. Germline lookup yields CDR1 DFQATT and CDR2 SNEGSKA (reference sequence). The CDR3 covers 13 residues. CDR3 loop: CSARTASSYEQYF. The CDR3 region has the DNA TGCAGTGCCCGGACCGCGAGCTCCTACGAGCAGTACTTC.

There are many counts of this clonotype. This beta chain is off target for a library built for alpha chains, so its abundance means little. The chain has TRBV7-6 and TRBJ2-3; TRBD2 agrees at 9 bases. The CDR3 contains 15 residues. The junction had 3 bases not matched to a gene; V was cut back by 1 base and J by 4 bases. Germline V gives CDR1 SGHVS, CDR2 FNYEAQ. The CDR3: CASSLGAGGSDTQYF. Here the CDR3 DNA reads TGTGCCAGCAGCTTAGGAGCGGGAGGTTCAGATACGCAGTATTTT.

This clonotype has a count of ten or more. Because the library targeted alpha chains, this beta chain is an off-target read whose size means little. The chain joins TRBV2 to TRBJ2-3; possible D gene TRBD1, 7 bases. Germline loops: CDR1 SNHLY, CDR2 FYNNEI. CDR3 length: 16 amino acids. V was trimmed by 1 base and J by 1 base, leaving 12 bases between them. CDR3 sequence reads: CASSEEARGGTDTQYF. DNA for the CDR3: TGTGCCAGCAGTGAAGAGGCCAGGGGGGGCACAGATACGCAGTATTTT.

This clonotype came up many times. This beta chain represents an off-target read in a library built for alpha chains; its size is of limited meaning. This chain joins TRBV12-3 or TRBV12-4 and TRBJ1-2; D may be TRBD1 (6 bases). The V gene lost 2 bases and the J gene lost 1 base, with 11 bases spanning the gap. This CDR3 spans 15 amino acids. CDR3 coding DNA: TGTGCCAGCAGTTTATCGGACAGCCTTAACTATGGCTACACCTTC. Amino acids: CASSLSDSLNYGYTF.

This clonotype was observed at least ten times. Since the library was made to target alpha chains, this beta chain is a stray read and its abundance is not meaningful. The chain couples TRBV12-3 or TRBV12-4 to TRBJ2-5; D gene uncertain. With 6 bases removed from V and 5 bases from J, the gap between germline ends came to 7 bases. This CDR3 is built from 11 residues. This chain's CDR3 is CASSTRETQYF. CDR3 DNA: TGTGCCAGCAGCACAAGGGAGACCCAGTACTTC.

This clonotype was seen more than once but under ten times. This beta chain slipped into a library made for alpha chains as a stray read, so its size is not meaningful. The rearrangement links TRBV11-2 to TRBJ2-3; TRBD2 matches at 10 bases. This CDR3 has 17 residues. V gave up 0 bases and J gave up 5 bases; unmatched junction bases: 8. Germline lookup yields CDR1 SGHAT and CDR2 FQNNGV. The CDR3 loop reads CASSLDVGGLARDTQYF. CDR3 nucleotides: TGTGCCAGCAGCTTAGATGTGGGGGGACTAGCGCGAGATACGCAGTATTTT.

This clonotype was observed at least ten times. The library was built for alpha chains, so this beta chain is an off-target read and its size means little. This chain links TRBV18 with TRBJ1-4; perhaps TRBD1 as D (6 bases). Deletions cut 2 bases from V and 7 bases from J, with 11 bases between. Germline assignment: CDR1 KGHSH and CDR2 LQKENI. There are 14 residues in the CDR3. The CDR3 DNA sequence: TGTGCCAGCTCACCAACAGGGAAGCGTGAAAAACTGTTTTTT. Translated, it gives CASSPTGKREKLFF.

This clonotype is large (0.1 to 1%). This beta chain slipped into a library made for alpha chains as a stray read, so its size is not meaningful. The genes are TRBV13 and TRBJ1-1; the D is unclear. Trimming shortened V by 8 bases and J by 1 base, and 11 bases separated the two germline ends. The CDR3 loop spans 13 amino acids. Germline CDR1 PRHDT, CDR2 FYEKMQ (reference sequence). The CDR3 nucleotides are TGTGCCAGCGGCGGGGATACGAACACTGAAGCTTTCTTT. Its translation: CASGGDTNTEAFF.

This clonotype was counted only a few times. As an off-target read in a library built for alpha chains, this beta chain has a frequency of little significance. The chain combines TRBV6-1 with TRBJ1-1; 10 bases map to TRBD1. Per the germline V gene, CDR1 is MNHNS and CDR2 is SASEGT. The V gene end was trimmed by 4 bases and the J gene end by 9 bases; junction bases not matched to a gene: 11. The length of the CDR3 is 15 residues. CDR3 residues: CASSALPGQGSQAFF. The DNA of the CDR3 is TGTGCCAGCAGTGCGTTACCGGGACAGGGGTCTCAAGCTTTCTTT.

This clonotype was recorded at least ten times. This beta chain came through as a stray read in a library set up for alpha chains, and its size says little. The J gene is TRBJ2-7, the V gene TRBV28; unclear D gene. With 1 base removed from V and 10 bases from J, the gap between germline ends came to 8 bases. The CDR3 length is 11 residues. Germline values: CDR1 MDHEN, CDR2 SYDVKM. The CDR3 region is CASSLSWGQYF. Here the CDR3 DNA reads TGTGCCAGCAGTTTATCGTGGGGTCAGTACTTC.

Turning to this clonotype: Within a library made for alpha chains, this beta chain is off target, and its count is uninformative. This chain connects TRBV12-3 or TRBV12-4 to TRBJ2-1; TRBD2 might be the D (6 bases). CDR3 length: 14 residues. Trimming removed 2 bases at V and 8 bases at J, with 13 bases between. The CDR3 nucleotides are TGTGCCAGCAGTTTAATCGGGCGGGGCGATGAGCAGTTCTTC. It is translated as CASSLIGRGDEQFF.

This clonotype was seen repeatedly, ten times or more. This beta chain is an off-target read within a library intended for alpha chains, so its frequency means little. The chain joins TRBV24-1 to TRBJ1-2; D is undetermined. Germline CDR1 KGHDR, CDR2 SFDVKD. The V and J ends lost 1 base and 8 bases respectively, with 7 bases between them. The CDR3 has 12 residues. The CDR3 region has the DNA TGTGCCACCAGTGATTTAGCAGAGGGCTACACCTTC. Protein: CATSDLAEGYTF.

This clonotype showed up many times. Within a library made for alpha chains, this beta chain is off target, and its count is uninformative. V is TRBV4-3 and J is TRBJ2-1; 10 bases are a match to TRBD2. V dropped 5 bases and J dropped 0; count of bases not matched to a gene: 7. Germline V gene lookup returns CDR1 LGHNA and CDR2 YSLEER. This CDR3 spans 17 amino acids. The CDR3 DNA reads TGCGCCAGCAGCGGGCTAGCGGGGGCGGGCTCCTACAATGAGCAGTTCTTC. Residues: CASSGLAGAGSYNEQFF.

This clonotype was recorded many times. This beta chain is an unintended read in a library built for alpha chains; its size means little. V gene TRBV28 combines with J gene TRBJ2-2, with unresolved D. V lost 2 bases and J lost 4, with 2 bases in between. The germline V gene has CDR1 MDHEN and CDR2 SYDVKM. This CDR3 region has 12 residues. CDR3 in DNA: TGTGCCAGCAGTTTAGCCACCGGGGAGCTGTTTTTT. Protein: CASSLATGELFF. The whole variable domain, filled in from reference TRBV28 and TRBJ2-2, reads DVKVTQSSRYLVKRTGEKVFLECVQDMDHENMFWYRQDPGLGLRLIYFSYDVKMKEKGDIPEGYSVSREKKERFSLILESASTNQTSMYLCASSLATGELFFGEGSRLTVL.

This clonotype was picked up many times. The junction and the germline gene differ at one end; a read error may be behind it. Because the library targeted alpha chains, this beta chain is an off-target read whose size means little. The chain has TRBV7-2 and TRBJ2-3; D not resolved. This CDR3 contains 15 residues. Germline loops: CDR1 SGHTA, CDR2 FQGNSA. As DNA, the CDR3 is TGTGCCACCAGCTCCTCAATGGGTGTGGCGGATACGCAGTATTTT. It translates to CATSSSMGVADTQYF.

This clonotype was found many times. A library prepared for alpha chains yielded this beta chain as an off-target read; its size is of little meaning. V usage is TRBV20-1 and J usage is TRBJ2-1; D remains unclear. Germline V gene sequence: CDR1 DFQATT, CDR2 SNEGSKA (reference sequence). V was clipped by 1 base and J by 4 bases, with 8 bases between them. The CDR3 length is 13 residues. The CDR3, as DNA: TGCAGTGCTAGAGGCCCCCCGTACAATGAGCAGTTCTTC. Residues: CSARGPPYNEQFF.

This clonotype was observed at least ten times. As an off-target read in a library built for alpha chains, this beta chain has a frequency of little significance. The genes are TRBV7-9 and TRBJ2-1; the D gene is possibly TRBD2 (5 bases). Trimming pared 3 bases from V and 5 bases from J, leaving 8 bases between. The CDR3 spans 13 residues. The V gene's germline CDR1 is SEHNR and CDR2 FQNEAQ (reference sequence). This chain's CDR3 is CASSLDWNNEQFF. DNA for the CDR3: TGTGCCAGCAGCTTGGACTGGAACAATGAGCAGTTCTTC.

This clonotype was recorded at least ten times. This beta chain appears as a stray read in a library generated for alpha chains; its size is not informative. This CDR3 is CASSSAGAFLMNTEAFF. As DNA, the CDR3 is TGTGCCAGCAGCTCAGCAGGGGCCTTCTTAATGAACACTGAAGCTTTCTTT. This rearrangement joins TRBV7-9 to TRBJ1-1, with D possibly matching TRBD1 (6 bases). The V and J ends lost 4 bases and 0 bases respectively, with 18 bases between them. CDR1 and CDR2 (germline): SEHNR, FQNEAQ (reference sequence). CDR3 length: 17 residues. Using reference TRBV7-9 and TRBJ1-1 for the parts outside the CDR3, the full variable domain is DTGVSQNPRHKITKRGQNVTFRCDPISEHNRLYWYRQTLGQGPEFLTYFQNEAQLEKSRLLSDRFSAERPKGSFSTLEIQRTEQGDSAMYLCASSSAGAFLMNTEAFFGQGTRLTVV.

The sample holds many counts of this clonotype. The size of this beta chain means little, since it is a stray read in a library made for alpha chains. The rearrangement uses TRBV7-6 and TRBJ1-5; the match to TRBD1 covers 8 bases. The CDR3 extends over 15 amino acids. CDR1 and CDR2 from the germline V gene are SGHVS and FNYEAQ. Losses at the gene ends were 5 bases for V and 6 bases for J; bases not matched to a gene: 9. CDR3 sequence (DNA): TGTGCCAGCAGCGAGAGGCAGGGGGCAGGTCAGCCCCAGCATTTT. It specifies CASSERQGAGQPQHF.